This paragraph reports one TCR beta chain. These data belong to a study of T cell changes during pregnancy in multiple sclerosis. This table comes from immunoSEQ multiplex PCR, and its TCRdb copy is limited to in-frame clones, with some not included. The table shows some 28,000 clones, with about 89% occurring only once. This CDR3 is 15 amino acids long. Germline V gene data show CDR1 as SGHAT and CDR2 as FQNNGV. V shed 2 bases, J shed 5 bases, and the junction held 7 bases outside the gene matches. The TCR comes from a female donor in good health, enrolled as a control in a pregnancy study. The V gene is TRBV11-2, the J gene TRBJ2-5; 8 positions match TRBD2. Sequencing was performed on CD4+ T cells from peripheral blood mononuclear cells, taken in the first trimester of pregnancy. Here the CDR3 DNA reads TGTGCCAGCAGCTTAAGCAGCGGGGGTGGTGAGACCCAGTACTTC. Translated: CASSLSSGGGETQYF.